Listed below are T cell receptor beta chains from one sample, sequenced in a study of blood T cell repertoires in COVID-19. The table came from immunoSEQ multiplex PCR; TCRdb's copy has only in-frame clones and leaves some out. Of some 150,000 clones detected, 75% to 90% appear once; the ten largest clones hold about 2.5%. The sequencing input was peripheral blood. These receptors came from a woman aged 70 to 79 with acute or convalescent COVID-19. The CDR3 runs from the conserved cysteine through the conserved F or W. A D gene is named only where the DNA matches it firmly.

J,D,V,CDR3
TRBJ1-2,-,TRBV19,CASSIQGNSYGYTF
TRBJ1-6,TRBD1,TRBV6-2/TRBV6-3,CASSSTGTGRNSPLHF
TRBJ1-3,-,TRBV3-1/TRBV3-2,CASSQSPDRVGNTIYF
TRBJ1-6,-,TRBV3-1/TRBV3-2,CASSQGLYNSPLHF
TRBJ2-7,-,TRBV6-2/TRBV6-3,CASSYSPSSYEQYF
TRBJ1-2,-,TRBV5-4,CASSAQTVNYGYTF
TRBJ1-1,-,TRBV13,CASSLALGALNTEAFF
TRBJ1-5,TRBD1,TRBV24-1,CATSDPGQGSNQPQHF
TRBJ1-2,-,TRBV13,CASRYGKIGQKKYGYTF
TRBJ1-4,-,TRBV12-3/TRBV12-4,CASGDRGEKLFF
TRBJ2-6,-,TRBV5-1,CASSLFPSSGANVLTF
TRBJ2-7,TRBD2,TRBV11-2,CASSAGGTRVEEQYF
TRBJ1-6,-,TRBV6-5,CASSYSRTVQNSPLHF